The rows below give T cell receptor beta chains drawn from one sample of a study of blood T cells in healthy people across ages. Each CDR3 protein is one row after TCRdb ran MiXCR on the 5' RACE reads. Of roughly 1 million distinct CDR3 sequences listed, about 25% are singletons. The same sample was also used in a study of T cells of mothers and their children.

The sample taken for sequencing was blood. The receptors stem from a girl aged 2 to 9 in good health. The CDR3 runs from the conserved cysteine through the conserved F or W. The D gene is left open where the match is weak. The size entry is marked missing in some rows and otherwise reads once, few, many or a size class.

clone_size,v_call,j_call,d_call,cdr3_nt,cdr3_aa
few,TRBV5-1,TRBJ2-6,TRBD1,TGCGCCAGCAGCACCGGGACAGGGACCTCTGGGGCCAACGTCCTGACTTTC,CASSTGTGTSGANVLTF
few,TRBV5-5,TRBJ2-3,.,TGTGCCAGCAGCTTGTACGACCACACAGATACGCAGTATTTT,CASSLYDHTDTQYF
.,TRBV7-8,TRBJ1-2,.,TGTGCCAGCAGCTTAGGAGGGCCCCCGATCATGGACGGCTACACCTTC,CASSLGGPPIMDGYTF
.,TRBV3-1,TRBJ2-7,TRBD2,TGTGCCAGCAGCCCTGAGCTAGCGGGATTGCTATACGAGCAGTACTTC,CASSPELAGLLYEQYF
few,TRBV7-2,TRBJ2-7,.,TGTGCCAGCAGCTTAGAGTATAACAACAACGAGCAGTACTTC,CASSLEYNNNEQYF
.,TRBV20-1,TRBJ2-1,TRBD2,TGCAGTGCTAGCCTCCTCGGGACTAGCGGGGTTTATGAGCAGTTCTTC,CSASLLGTSGVYEQFF
.,TRBV2,TRBJ1-5,.,TGTGCCAGCAGCGGACGGGAACCAAACTTGGTGGGGGATCAGCCCCAGCATTTT,CASSGREPNLVGDQPQHF
few,TRBV25-1,TRBJ2-7,TRBD2,TGTGCCAGCAGTGAAGGACTAGCGTACTCCTACGAGCAGTACTTC,CASSEGLAYSYEQYF
few,TRBV12-3/TRBV12-4,TRBJ2-3,.,TGTGCCAGCAGTTTACAGGACTTCGGCACAGATACGCAGTATTTT,CASSLQDFGTDTQYF
few,TRBV9,TRBJ1-2,.,TGTGCCAGCAGCGGCGACATGACGAACTATGGCTACACCTTC,CASSGDMTNYGYTF
.,TRBV20-1,TRBJ1-2,TRBD1,TGCAGTGCTGATCGACAGGGGTTAGGCGGCTACACCTTC,CSADRQGLGGYTF
few,TRBV11-3,TRBJ1-1,.,TGTGCCAGCAGCCCTAGGGCGGACCTTTTCGAAGCTTTCTTT,CASSPRADLFEAFF
few,TRBV7-8,TRBJ2-5,TRBD2,TGTGCCAGCAGCACCGGGACTAGCGCGCGAGAGACCCAGTACTTC,CASSTGTSARETQYF
few,TRBV28,TRBJ2-5,TRBD2,TGTGCCAGCAGTTTTCAGCTAGCGGGAGGAGAGACCCAGTACTTC,CASSFQLAGGETQYF
.,TRBV6-1,TRBJ2-5,TRBD2,TGTGCCAGCAGGGGTTCAAGGGCGGGAGCAGAGACCCAGTACTTC,CASRGSRAGAETQYF
.,TRBV5-1,TRBJ2-7,TRBD1,TGCGCCAGCAGCTACGAAGGACAGGGCTACGAGCAGTACTTC,CASSYEGQGYEQYF
.,TRBV12-3/TRBV12-4,TRBJ2-1,TRBD2,TGTGCCAGCAGCCCGGGACTAGCGGGAGTCTGGGAGCAGTTCTTC,CASSPGLAGVWEQFF
.,TRBV7-9,TRBJ2-7,.,TGTGCCAGCAGCTCATATATCGACTTCAGGGAGCAGTACTTC,CASSSYIDFREQYF
.,TRBV5-1,TRBJ2-6,TRBD1,TGCGCCAGCAGCTCACAGGGGACCCGATCGGTGGGGGCCAGCGTCCTGACTTTC,CASSSQGTRSVGASVLTF
.,TRBV29-1,TRBJ2-5,.,TGCAGCGTTGAAGATTGGCGTGGGGGCAGTGCGTACCAAGAGACCCAGTACTTC,CSVEDWRGGSAYQETQYF
.,TRBV7-9,TRBJ2-5,TRBD2,TGTGCCAGCGGAAAAACTAGCGGGGGGCCTGAGCAGTACTTC,CASGKTSGGPEQYF
.,TRBV4-1,TRBJ1-1,.,TGCGCCAGCAGCCACGGCGGGGTAGCTTTCTTT,CASSHGGVAFF
.,TRBV5-1,TRBJ2-7,.,TGCGCCAGCAGCGCGACGGGCGGGGCCTCCTACGAGCAGTACTTC,CASSATGGASYEQYF
once,TRBV6-5,TRBJ2-7,TRBD1,TGTGCCAGCAGTTGCTCTCAGGGGGAAAGGGCCGCCTACGAGCAGTACTTC,CASSCSQGERAAYEQYF
few,TRBV11-3,TRBJ2-2,.,TGTGCCAGCAGCGAAGAGGTGACCGGGGAGCTGTTTTTT,CASSEEVTGELFF
.,TRBV10-2,TRBJ2-3,TRBD1,TGCGCCAGCACAACAGGGGGAACAAGCACAGATACGCAGTATTTT,CASTTGGTSTDTQYF
.,TRBV6-4,TRBJ2-1,.,TGTGCCAGCAGCGCCTCAAGACTAATTCAAGGCGATGAGCAGTTCTTC,CASSASRLIQGDEQFF
.,TRBV29-1,TRBJ1-2,.,TGCAGCGTTGAGGAGGGAGGAGGGGGCTACACCTTC,CSVEEGGGGYTF
.,TRBV7-2,TRBJ2-6,.,TGTGCCAGCAGCCTCGAGCGGGCTGGGGCCAACGTCCTGACTTTC,CASSLERAGANVLTF
.,TRBV25-1,TRBJ1-1,.,TGTGCCAGCAGTGAATCAGGGAGAGCTTTCTTT,CASSESGRAFF
many,TRBV29-1,TRBJ2-1,.,TGCAGCGTTGAGTCTTTCGGGAGTGGTATTGAGCAGTTCTTC,CSVESFGSGIEQFF
.,TRBV6-2/TRBV6-3,TRBJ2-5,.,TGTGCCAGCAGTTATGACTTTCAAGAGACCCAGTACTTC,CASSYDFQETQYF
.,TRBV6-2/TRBV6-3,TRBJ2-5,TRBD1,TGTGCCAGCAGTGACAGGGCTCAAGAGACCCAGTACTTC,CASSDRAQETQYF
.,TRBV14,TRBJ2-5,.,TGTGCCAGCAGTCCCCTGATTAGTTCGGAGACCCAGTACTTC,CASSPLISSETQYF
few,TRBV28,TRBJ1-2,TRBD1,TGTGCCAGCAGTCCTTCGACAGGGGAGGACTATGGCTACACCTTC,CASSPSTGEDYGYTF
.,TRBV20-1,TRBJ1-2,.,TGCAGTGCTAGTGGATGGGTGGACTATGGCTACACCTTC,CSASGWVDYGYTF
few,TRBV6-5,TRBJ1-6,.,TGTGCCAGCAGTTACTCGCTTGGGGGATCGGAAGGATCACCCCTCCACTTT,CASSYSLGGSEGSPLHF
few,TRBV12-3/TRBV12-4,TRBJ1-1,TRBD1,TGTGCCAGCAGTTTAAGACAGGGAAAGAACACTGAAGCTTTCTTT,CASSLRQGKNTEAFF
.,TRBV28,TRBJ2-5,.,TGTGCCAGCACCGGGCCCCGGGAGACCCAGTACTTC,CASTGPRETQYF
.,TRBV29-1,TRBJ2-7,.,TGCAGCGTTTTAAACCTTAACTACGAGCAGTACTTC,CSVLNLNYEQYF
.,TRBV15,TRBJ1-2,TRBD1,TGTGCCACCAAGGACAGGGGGAGTAACTATGGCTACACCTTC,CATKDRGSNYGYTF
once,TRBV13,TRBJ2-7,.,TGTGCCAGCAGACCAGCACAGGGAAAAATTTACGAGCAGTACTTC,CASRPAQGKIYEQYF
.,TRBV12-3/TRBV12-4,TRBJ1-5,.,TGTGCCAGCAGTTTATTTCAGGGAGTGGGCCAGCCCCAGCATTTT,CASSLFQGVGQPQHF
few,TRBV20-1,TRBJ2-1,.,TGCAGTGCACCCGACAGGATCCCATACAATGAGCAGTTCTTC,CSAPDRIPYNEQFF
.,TRBV7-9,TRBJ2-7,.,TGTGCCAGCAGCCCGGGACGGAGGGGCTGGGAGCAGTACTTC,CASSPGRRGWEQYF
.,TRBV4-3,TRBJ1-4,TRBD1,TGCGCCAGCAGCCAAGAATGGGGGCAGGGGGAACTGTTTTTT,CASSQEWGQGELFF
few,TRBV28,TRBJ2-3,TRBD2,TGTGCCAGCAGCCCCGGGACTAGCGGGGAGACAGATACGCAGTATTTT,CASSPGTSGETDTQYF
few,TRBV7-8,TRBJ2-3,.,TGTGCCAGCAGCCCTGACGGCCTGGTCAGGGAGCAGTATTTT,CASSPDGLVREQYF
few,TRBV4-1,TRBJ1-5,.,TGCGCCAGCAGCCAGGCCCAAGTGGGTCAGCCCCAGCATTTT,CASSQAQVGQPQHF